A selection of T cell receptor beta chains follows, all from one sample in a study of CD8+CD57+ T cells in acquired aplastic anemia. One entry per CDR3 protein, called by TCRdb with MiXCR from the reads. The table includes more than 150,000 distinct CDR3 sequences, about half detected once. Sample: sorted CD4+, CD8+, or CD8+CD57+ T cells (not recorded which) from PBMCs. The origin of the receptors is a human donor with aplastic anemia. Both conserved end residues are part of each CDR3. A D gene is named only where the DNA matches it firmly. A row's size may be missing; if present it is once, few, many or a size class.

.	TRBD1	TRBV7-3	TRBJ1-5	TGTGCCAGTAGGCGAGGGGGCCGTCAGCCCCAGCATTTT	CASRRGGRQPQHF
once	.	TRBV19	TRBJ1-2	TGTGCCAGTAGTTTTAACACGGGCTATGGCTACACCTTC	CASSFNTGYGYTF
many	TRBD2	TRBV6-2/TRBV6-3	TRBJ2-1	TGTGCCAGCAGCAACATAGGACTAGCTGACAATGAGCAGTTCTTC	CASSNIGLADNEQFF
few	TRBD2	TRBV10-3	TRBJ2-1	TGTGCCAGCAGTCCCGACGGGGGGGGGTACAATGAGCAGTTCTTC	CASSPDGGGYNEQFF
.	.	TRBV15	TRBJ2-7	TGTGCCACCAGCACCTCTCCGGATGGGGGTTGGGAGCAGTACTTC	CATSTSPDGGWEQYF
.	.	TRBV5-4	TRBJ1-6	TGTGCCAGCAGCTTCGGCATGTCAGGGATGGATTCACCCCTCCACTTT	CASSFGMSGMDSPLHF
many	.	TRBV12-3/TRBV12-4	TRBJ1-1	TGTGCCAGCAGCAAAGGGACAACACAAGCTTTCTTT	CASSKGTTQAFF
many	.	TRBV24-1	TRBJ2-2	TGTGCCACCAGTGATCCCGGGACAAACACCGGGGAGCTGTTTTTT	CATSDPGTNTGELFF
.	.	TRBV7-3	TRBJ2-3	TGTGCCAGCAGCTTAAGACCAACAGATACGCAGTATTTT	CASSLRPTDTQYF
.	TRBD1	TRBV5-4	TRBJ1-3	TGTGCCAGCAGCTTGGGATCGGGACAGGGGGCTGGAAACACCATATATTTT	CASSLGSGQGAGNTIYF
many	.	TRBV20-1	TRBJ2-1	TGCAGTGCTAGTCTCAGCTCCTACAATGAGCAGTTCTTC	CSASLSSYNEQFF
many	TRBD1	TRBV6-1	TRBJ1-2	TGTGCCAGCAGTACAGGGGCCTATGGCTACACCTTC	CASSTGAYGYTF
few	.	TRBV3-1	TRBJ2-3	TGTGCCAGCAGCCAAGATTACGCCACAGATACGCAGTATTTT	CASSQDYATDTQYF
.	TRBD1	TRBV9	TRBJ2-3	TGTGCCAGCAGCCCCGGACAGGGCAGGGATACGCAGTATTTT	CASSPGQGRDTQYF
many	.	TRBV6-6	TRBJ2-3	TGTGCCAGCAGTTACGGTGGGGGGGCTCTGACAGATACGCAGTATTTT	CASSYGGGALTDTQYF
.	.	TRBV7-8	TRBJ2-3	TGTGCCAGCAGCCCCCTCCGCACAGATACGCAGTATTTT	CASSPLRTDTQYF
.	.	TRBV2	TRBJ1-1	TGTGCCAGCAGTGAGGGGGAGGGGATGGCTTTTAGAGCTTTCTTT	CASSEGEGMAFRAFF
.	.	TRBV20-1	TRBJ2-5	TGCAGTGCTGGCCTCCGAGGGGCCGAAGAGACCCAGTACTTC	CSAGLRGAEETQYF
.	TRBD2	TRBV24-1	TRBJ2-5	TGTGCCACCAAGGGAGGGACGGAGACCCAGTACTTC	CATKGGTETQYF
many	TRBD2	TRBV6-2/TRBV6-3	TRBJ2-7	TGTGCCAGCAGTTACCCCGGACTAGCGGGAGTGATGTCCTACGAGCAGTACTTC	CASSYPGLAGVMSYEQYF
.	TRBD1	TRBV20-1	TRBJ1-2	TGCAGTGCTAGAGCCTCGACAGGGCCATATGGCTACACCTTC	CSARASTGPYGYTF
.	.	TRBV7-9	TRBJ2-5	TGTGCCAGCAGCTTAAGGTACCAAGAGACCCAGTACTTC	CASSLRYQETQYF
.	.	TRBV20-1	TRBJ2-1	TGCAGTGCTAGAGCGGACCCTGCGGGGAATGAGCAGTTCTTC	CSARADPAGNEQFF
few	.	TRBV12-3/TRBV12-4	TRBJ1-5	TGTGCCAGCTGCCGGACCAAAACGGGGGCAGGGGATCTCAATCAGCCCCAGCATTTT	CASCRTKTGAGDLNQPQHF
many	.	TRBV7-8	TRBJ2-7	TGTGCCAGCAGCTTACCTGACAGCCCCGAGCAGTACTTC	CASSLPDSPEQYF
.	.	TRBV2	TRBJ2-1	TGTGCCAGCACGGTATTCGATGAGCAGTTCTTC	CASTVFDEQFF
.	TRBD1	TRBV9	TRBJ2-7	TGTGCCAGCAGCGTGGCGGACAGGGATACCTACGAGCAGTACTTC	CASSVADRDTYEQYF
.	TRBD1	TRBV15	TRBJ1-2	TGTGCCACCAGCAGAGATCTTAAAGAGGACAGGGGAGGCTACACCTTC	CATSRDLKEDRGGYTF
once	TRBD1	TRBV10-2	TRBJ2-3	TGCGCCAGCAGTGGGAGACCGGGACAGGTCGAGGCAGATACGCAGTATTTT	CASSGRPGQVEADTQYF
.	TRBD1	TRBV2	TRBJ2-7	TGTGCCAGCAGGAGTCTGACAGGGCCCTACGAGCAGTACTTC	CASRSLTGPYEQYF
.	.	TRBV7-9	TRBJ1-2	TGTGCCAGCAGCCCCCGAGAGGGAAACTATGGCTACACCTTC	CASSPREGNYGYTF
few	.	TRBV28	TRBJ1-2	TGTGCCAGCAGTGGAGCGGAACAATACTATGGCTACACCTTC	CASSGAEQYYGYTF
.	.	TRBV25-1	TRBJ2-5	TGTGCTAGTGAGTGGACCCAAGAGACCCAGTACTTC	CASEWTQETQYF
once	TRBD1	TRBV10-1	TRBJ1-4	TGCGCCAACAGTGAGTCCGGGGACAGACATTTGATCAATGAAAAACTGTTCTTT	CANSESGDRHLINEKLFF
.	.	TRBV9	TRBJ2-1	TGTGCCAGCAGCGTAGTTGGTAGTCCCGAGCAGTTCTTC	CASSVVGSPEQFF
.	.	TRBV7-9	TRBJ1-2	TGTGCCAGCAGCCAGAATCTTTATGGCTACACCTTC	CASSQNLYGYTF
.	.	TRBV15	TRBJ2-2	TGTGCCACCAGCAGCCGGGAGAAGGACACCGGGGAGCTGTTTTTT	CATSSREKDTGELFF